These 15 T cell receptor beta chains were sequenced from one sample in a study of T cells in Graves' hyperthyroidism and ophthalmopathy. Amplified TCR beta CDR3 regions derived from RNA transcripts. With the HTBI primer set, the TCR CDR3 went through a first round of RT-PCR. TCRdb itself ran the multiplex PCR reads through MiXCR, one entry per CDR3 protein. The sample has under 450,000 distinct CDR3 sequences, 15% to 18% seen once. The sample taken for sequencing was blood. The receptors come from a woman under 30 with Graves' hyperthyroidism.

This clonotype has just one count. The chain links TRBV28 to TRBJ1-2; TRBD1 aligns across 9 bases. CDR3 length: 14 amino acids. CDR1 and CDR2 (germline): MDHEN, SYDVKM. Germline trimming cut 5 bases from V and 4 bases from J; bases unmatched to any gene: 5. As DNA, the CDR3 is TGTGCCAGCAGTGCAGGACAGGGGTTCTATGGCTACACCTTC. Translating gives CASSAGQGFYGYTF.

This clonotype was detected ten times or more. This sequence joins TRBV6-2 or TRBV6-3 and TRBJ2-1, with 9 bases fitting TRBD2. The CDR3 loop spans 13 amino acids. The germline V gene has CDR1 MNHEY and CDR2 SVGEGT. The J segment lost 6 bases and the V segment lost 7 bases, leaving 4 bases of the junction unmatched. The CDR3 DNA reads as TGTGCCAGCACGGGACTAGCAGGCAATGAGCAGTTCTTC. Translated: CASTGLAGNEQFF.

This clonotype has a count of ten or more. The CDR3 DNA sequence: TGTGCCAGCAGTGAAACCCCGAGCAATCAGCCCCAGCATTTT. It encodes CASSETPSNQPQHF. The chain employs TRBV2 and TRBJ1-5; no clear D gene. The CDR3 totals 14 residues. The V gene lost 2 bases and the J gene lost 1 base, with 6 bases spanning the gap. The germline CDR1 and CDR2 sequences are SNHLY and FYNNEI.

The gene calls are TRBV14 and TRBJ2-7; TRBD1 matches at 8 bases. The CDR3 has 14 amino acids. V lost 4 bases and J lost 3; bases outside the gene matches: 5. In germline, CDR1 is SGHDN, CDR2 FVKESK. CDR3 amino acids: CASSPLTGGYEQYF. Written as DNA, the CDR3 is TGTGCCAGCAGCCCCTTAACAGGGGGCTACGAGCAGTACTTC.

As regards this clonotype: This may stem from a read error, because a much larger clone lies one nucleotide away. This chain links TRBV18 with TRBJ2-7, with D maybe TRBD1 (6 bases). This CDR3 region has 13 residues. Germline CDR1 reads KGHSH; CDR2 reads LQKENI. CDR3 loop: CACSPDRLDEQYF. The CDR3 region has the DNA TGTGCCTGCTCACCAGACAGGCTTGACGAGCAGTACTTC.

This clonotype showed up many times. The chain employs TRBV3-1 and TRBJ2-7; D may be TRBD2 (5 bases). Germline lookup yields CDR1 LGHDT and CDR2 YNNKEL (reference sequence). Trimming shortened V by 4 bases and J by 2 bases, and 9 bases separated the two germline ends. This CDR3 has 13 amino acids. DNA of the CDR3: TGTGCCAGCAGCCCGCGGGCCACCTACGAGCAGTACTTC. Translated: CASSPRATYEQYF.

The CDR3 spells CASSLNGGGLGEQFF. CDR3 nucleotide sequence: TGTGCCAGCAGCTTAAACGGGGGGGGTTTGGGTGAGCAGTTCTTC. The rearrangement joins TRBV7-3 to TRBJ2-1; the match to TRBD2 covers 8 bases. Losses at the gene ends were 1 base for V and 9 bases for J; bases not matched to a gene: 8. The CDR3 loop spans 15 amino acids. Germline assignment: CDR1 SGHTA and CDR2 FQGTGA.

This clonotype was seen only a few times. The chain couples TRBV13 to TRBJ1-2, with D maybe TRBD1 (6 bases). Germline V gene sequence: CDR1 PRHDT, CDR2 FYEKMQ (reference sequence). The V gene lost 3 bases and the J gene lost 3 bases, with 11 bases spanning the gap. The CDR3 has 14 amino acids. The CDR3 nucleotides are TGTGCCAGCAGCTTCCGGGGGCTTGACTATGGCTACACCTTC. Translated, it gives CASSFRGLDYGYTF. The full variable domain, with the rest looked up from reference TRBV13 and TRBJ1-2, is AAGVIQSPRHLIKEKRETATLKCYPIPRHDTVYWYQQGPGQDPQFLISFYEKMQSDKGSIPDRFSAQQFSDYHSELNMSSLELGDSALYFCASSFRGLDYGYTFGSGTRLTVV.

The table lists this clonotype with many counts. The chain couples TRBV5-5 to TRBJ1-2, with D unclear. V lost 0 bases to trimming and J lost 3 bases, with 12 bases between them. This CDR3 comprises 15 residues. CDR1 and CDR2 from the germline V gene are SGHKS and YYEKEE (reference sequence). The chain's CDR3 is CASSLASGFDYGYTF. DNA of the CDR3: TGTGCCAGCAGCTTGGCCTCCGGGTTCGACTATGGCTACACCTTC.

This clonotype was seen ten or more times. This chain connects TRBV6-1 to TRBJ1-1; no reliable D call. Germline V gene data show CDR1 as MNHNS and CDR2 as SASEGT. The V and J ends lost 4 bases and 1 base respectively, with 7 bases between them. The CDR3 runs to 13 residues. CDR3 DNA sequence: TGTGCCAGCAGTGTTGACCCGAACACTGAAGCTTTCTTT. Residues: CASSVDPNTEAFF.

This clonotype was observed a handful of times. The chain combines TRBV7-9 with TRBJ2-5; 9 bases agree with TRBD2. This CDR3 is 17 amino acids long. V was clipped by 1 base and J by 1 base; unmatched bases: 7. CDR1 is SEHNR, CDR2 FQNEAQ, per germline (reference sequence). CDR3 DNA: TGTGCCAGCAGCTTAGTAATCTCTAGCGGGATCCAAGAGACCCAGTACTTC. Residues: CASSLVISSGIQETQYF.

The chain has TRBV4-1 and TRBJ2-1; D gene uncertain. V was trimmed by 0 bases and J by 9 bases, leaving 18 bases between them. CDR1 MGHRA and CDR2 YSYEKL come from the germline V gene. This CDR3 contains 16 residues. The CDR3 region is CASSQDETSRASEQFF. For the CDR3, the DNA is TGCGCCAGCAGCCAAGATGAGACCTCTAGGGCGTCTGAGCAGTTCTTC.

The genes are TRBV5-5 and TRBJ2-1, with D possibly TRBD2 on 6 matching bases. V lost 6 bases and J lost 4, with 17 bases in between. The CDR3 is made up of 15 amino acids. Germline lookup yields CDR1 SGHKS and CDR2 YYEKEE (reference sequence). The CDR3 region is CASTSGTAGYNEQFF. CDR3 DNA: TGTGCCAGCACCTCCGGGACCGCGGGGTACAATGAGCAGTTCTTC.

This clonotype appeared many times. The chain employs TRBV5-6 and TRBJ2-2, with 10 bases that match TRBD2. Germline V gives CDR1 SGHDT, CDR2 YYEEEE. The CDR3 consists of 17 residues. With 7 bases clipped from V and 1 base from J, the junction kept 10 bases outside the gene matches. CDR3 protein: CASSNGGLALNTGELFF. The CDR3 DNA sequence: TGTGCCAGCTCCAATGGGGGACTAGCGTTGAACACCGGGGAGCTGTTTTTT.

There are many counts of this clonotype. The CDR3 nucleotides read TGTGCCAGCAGCTTTGAACAGGGTACCTACGAGCAGTACTTC. Translation: CASSFEQGTYEQYF. J is TRBJ2-7 and V is TRBV5-5; perhaps TRBD1 as D (6 bases). Trimming took 2 bases from V and 2 from J, leaving 11 bases between them. The CDR3 extends over 14 amino acids. The germline CDR1 and CDR2 sequences are SGHKS and YYEKEE (reference sequence).